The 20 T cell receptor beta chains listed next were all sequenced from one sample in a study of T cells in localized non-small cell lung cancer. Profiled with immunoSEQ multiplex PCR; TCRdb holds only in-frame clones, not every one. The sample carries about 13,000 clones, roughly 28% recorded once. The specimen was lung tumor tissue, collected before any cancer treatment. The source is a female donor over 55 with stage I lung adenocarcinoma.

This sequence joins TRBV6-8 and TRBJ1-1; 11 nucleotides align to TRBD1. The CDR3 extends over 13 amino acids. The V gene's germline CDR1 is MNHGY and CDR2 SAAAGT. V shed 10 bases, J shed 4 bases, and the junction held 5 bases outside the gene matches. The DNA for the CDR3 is TGTGCCATCAGGGGGACAGGGGGCACTGAAGCTTTCTTT. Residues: CAIRGTGGTEAFF.

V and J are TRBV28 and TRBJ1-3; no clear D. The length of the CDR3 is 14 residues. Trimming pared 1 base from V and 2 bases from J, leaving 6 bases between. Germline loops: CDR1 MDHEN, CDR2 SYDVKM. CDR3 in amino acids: CASSLSGAGNTIYF. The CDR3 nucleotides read TGTGCCAGCAGTTTATCCGGAGCTGGAAACACCATATATTTT.

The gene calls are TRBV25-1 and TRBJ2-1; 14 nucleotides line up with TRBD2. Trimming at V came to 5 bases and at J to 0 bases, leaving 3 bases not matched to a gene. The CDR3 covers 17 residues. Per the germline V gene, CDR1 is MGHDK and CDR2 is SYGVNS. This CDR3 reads CASSSTSGRDSYNEQFF. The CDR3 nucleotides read TGTGCCAGCAGTTCGACTAGCGGGAGGGACTCCTACAATGAGCAGTTCTTC.

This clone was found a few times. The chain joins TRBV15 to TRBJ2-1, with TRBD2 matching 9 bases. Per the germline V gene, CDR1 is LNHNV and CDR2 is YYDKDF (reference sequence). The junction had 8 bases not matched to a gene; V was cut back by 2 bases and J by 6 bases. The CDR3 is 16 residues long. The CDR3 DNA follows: TGTGCCACCAGCAGACCGACTAGCGGAGTAACCAATGAGCAGTTCTTC. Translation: CATSRPTSGVTNEQFF.

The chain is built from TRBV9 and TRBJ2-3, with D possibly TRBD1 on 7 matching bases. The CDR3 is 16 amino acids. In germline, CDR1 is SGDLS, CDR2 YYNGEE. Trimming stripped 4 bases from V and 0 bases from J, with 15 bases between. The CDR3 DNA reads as TGTGCCAGCAGCTGGCGGGACAGCTTAAGCACAGATACGCAGTATTTT. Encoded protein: CASSWRDSLSTDTQYF.

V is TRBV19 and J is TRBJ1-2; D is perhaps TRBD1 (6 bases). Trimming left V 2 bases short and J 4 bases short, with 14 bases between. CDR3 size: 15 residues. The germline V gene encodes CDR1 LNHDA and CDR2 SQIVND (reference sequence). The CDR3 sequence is CASSIPRGGTYGYTF. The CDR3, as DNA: TGTGCCAGTAGTATACCCAGGGGAGGAACCTATGGCTACACCTTC.

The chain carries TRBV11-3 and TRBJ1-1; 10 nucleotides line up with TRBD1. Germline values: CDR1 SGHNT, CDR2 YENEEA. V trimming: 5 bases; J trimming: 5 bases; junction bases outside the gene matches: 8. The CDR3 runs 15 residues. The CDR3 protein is CASSPGQGRGTEAFF. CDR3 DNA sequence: TGTGCCAGCAGCCCGGGACAGGGGAGAGGAACTGAAGCTTTCTTT. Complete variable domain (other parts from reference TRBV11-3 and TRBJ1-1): EAGVVQSPRYKIIEKKQPVAFWCNPISGHNTLYWYLQNLGQGPELLIRYENEEAVDDSQLPKDRFSAERLKGVDSTLKIQPAELGDSAVYLCASSPGQGRGTEAFFGQGTRLTVV.

The CDR3 reads CASSHLNQPQHF. The CDR3, as DNA: TGTGCCAGCAGCCACTTAAATCAGCCCCAGCATTTT. This sequence joins TRBV14 and TRBJ1-5; D is unresolved. The V gene lost 3 bases and the J gene lost 4 bases, with 4 bases spanning the gap. The CDR3 has 12 amino acids. CDR1 is SGHDN and CDR2 is FVKESK in the germline V gene. Filled out from reference TRBV14 and TRBJ1-5, the complete variable domain reads EAGVTQFPSHSVIEKGQTVTLRCDPISGHDNLYWYRRVMGKEIKFLLHFVKESKQDESGMPNNRFLAERTGGTYSTLKVQPAELEDSGVYFCASSHLNQPQHFGDGTRLSIL.

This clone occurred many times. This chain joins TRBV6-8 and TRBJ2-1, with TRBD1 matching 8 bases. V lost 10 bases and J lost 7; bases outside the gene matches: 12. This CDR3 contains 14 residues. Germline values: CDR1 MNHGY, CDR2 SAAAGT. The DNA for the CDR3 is TGTGCCATTAGAAGACAGGGGAATGGGAATGAGCAGTTCTTC. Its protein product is CAIRRQGNGNEQFF.

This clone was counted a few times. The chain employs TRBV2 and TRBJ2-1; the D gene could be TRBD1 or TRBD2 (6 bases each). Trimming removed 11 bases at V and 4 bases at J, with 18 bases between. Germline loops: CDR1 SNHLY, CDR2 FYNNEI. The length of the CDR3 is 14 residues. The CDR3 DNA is TGTGCCGGACAGAGGGACTTAACTTACAATGAGCAGTTCTTC. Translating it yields CAGQRDLTYNEQFF.

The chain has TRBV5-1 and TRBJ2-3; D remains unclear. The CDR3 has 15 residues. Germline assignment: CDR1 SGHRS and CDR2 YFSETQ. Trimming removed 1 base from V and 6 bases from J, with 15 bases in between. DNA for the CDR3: TGCGCCAGCAGCTTGTCCCAGGCTTCCGTGGATACGCAGTATTTT. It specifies CASSLSQASVDTQYF.

This CDR3 reads CASSGGTSHGYTF. CDR3 in DNA: TGTGCCAGTAGTGGAGGAACCAGCCATGGCTACACCTTC. The rearrangement uses TRBV19 and TRBJ1-2; D gene uncertain. CDR3 size: 13 residues. Per germline, CDR1 LNHDA and CDR2 SQIVND (reference sequence). Between the trimmed V and J ends, which lost 5 bases and 6 bases, there was a span of 13 bases. The full variable domain, rest sourced from reference TRBV19 and TRBJ1-2, is DGGITQSPKYLFRKEGQNVTLSCEQNLNHDAMYWYRQDPGQGLRLIYYSQIVNDFQKGDIAEGYSVSREKKESFPLTVTSAQKNPTAFYLCASSGGTSHGYTFGSGTRLTVV.

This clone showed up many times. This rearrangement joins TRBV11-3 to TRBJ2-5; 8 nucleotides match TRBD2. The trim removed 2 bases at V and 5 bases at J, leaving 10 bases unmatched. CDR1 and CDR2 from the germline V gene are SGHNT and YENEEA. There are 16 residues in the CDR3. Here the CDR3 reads CASSLFPEAGGETQYF. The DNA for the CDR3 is TGTGCCAGCAGCTTATTCCCTGAGGCGGGAGGCGAGACCCAGTACTTC.

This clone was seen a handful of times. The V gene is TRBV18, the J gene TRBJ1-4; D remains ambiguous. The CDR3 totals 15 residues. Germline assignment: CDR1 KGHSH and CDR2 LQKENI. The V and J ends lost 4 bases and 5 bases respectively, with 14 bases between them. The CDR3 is CASSLPERMNEKLFF. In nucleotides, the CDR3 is TGTGCCAGCTCACTACCGGAACGGATGAATGAAAAACTGTTTTTT. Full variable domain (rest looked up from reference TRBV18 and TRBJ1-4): NAGVMQNPRHLVRRRGQEARLRCSPMKGHSHVYWYRQLPEEGLKFMVYLQKENIIDESGMPKERFSAEFPKEGPSILRIQQVVRGDSAAYFCASSLPERMNEKLFFGSGTQLSVL.

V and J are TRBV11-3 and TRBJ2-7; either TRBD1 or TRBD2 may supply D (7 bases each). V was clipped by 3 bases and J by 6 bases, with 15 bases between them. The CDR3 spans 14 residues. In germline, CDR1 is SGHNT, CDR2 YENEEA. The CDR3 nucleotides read TGTGCCAGCAGCTTGTGGCAGGGGGGGAGCGAGCAGTACTTC. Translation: CASSLWQGGSEQYF.

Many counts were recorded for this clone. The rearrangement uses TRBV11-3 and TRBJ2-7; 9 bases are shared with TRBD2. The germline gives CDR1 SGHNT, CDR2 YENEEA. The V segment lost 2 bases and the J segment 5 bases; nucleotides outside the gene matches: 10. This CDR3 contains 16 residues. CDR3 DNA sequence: TGTGCCAGCAGCTTAAAGGCGCGGGGGGGACCGAACGAGCAGTACTTC. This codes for CASSLKARGGPNEQYF. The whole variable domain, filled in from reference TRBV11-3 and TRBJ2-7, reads EAGVVQSPRYKIIEKKQPVAFWCNPISGHNTLYWYLQNLGQGPELLIRYENEEAVDDSQLPKDRFSAERLKGVDSTLKIQPAELGDSAVYLCASSLKARGGPNEQYFGPGTRLTVT.

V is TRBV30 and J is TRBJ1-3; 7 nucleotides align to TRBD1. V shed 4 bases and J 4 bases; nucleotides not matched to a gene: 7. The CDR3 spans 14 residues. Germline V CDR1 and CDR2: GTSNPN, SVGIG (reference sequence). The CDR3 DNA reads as TGTGCCTGGACCCAGGGGGTAGTCGGAAACACCATATATTTT. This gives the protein CAWTQGVVGNTIYF.

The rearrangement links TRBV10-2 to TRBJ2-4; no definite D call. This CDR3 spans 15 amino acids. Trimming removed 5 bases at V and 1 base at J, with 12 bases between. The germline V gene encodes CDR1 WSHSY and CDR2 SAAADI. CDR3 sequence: CASSILRVAKNIQYF. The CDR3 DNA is TGCGCCAGCAGTATTCTAAGGGTCGCCAAAAACATTCAGTACTTC.

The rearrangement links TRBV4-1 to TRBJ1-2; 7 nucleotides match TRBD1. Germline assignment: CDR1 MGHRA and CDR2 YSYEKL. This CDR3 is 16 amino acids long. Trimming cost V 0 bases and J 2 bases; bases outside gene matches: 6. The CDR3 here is CASSQDLGQENYGYTF. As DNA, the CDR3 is TGCGCCAGCAGCCAAGATCTCGGACAGGAAAACTATGGCTACACCTTC.

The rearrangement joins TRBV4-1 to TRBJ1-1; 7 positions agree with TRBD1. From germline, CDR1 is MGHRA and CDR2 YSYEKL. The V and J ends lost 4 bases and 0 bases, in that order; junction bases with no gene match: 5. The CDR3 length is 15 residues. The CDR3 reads CASSLRTGLNTEAFF. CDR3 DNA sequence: TGCGCCAGCAGCCTTCGGACAGGATTGAACACTGAAGCTTTCTTT.